This T cell receptor (beta chain) was captured by sequencing in a study of breast tumors, draining lymph nodes, adjacent tissues. The germline V gene has CDR1 SNHLY and CDR2 FYNNEI. The CDR3 spans 10 residues. V lost 6 bases, J lost 11 bases, and 5 bases lay in between. General study points: Tumor TCR diversity was below lymph nodes but above nontumor tissue. The data were judged consistent with most tumor T cells coming from lymph node and expanding in tumor.

Samples came from axillary lymph nodes draining the breast cancer. TCRdb called the multiplex PCR reads again in MiXCR, with one record for every CDR3 protein. The sample consists of approximately 150,000 distinct CDR3 sequences, about 30% of them appearing once. This clonotype appeared many times. Its antigen is currently unknown. The sequencing input was axillary lymph node tissue. This chain uses TRBV2 with TRBJ1-6, with D unclear. The source is a female donor with breast cancer. Some clones in this sample may be carry-over from other donors' samples. The CDR3 bases are TGTGCCAGCAGGGGCACACCCCTCCACTTT. Amino acid sequence: CASRGTPLHF. Filled out from reference TRBV2 and TRBJ1-6, the complete variable domain reads EPEVTQTPSHQVTQMGQEVILRCVPISNHLYFYWYRQILGQKVEFLVSFYNNEISEKSEIFDDQFSVERPDGSNFTLKIRSTKLEDSAMYFCASRGTPLHFGNGTRLTVT.